The 26 T cell receptor beta chains presented below share a single source sample, sequenced in a study of regulatory T cells in long-lasting Graves disease. The time point was: persistent/refractory GD, antithyroid drugs over 5 years with positive TRAb. From RNA extracted from PBMCs, the TCR library was made. Researchers made TCR beta libraries by using iRepertoire HTBI primers and running Arm-PCR on CDR3 regions. TCRdb reprocessed the multiplex PCR reads with MiXCR, giving one entry per CDR3 protein. The top ten clones hold about 42% of a sample with 650,000 to 850,000 distinct CDR3 sequences, about 32% of them seen once. This material consisted of peripheral blood mononuclear cells (PBMCs), taken when the disease was refractory, from a patient treated with antithyroid drugs. The receptors here all came from a female donor with Graves disease.

CDR3 amino acids: CASSSRGTWDGYTF. DNA of the CDR3: TGTGCCAGCAGCTCACGGGGGACCTGGGATGGCTACACCTTC. The chain has TRBV5-8 and TRBJ1-2; tentatively, D is TRBD1 (5 bases). The germline CDR1 and CDR2 sequences are SGHTS and YDEGEE. Trimming cost V 3 bases and J 6 bases, with 15 bases left between them. CDR3 size: 14 residues. Full variable domain (rest looked up from reference TRBV5-8 and TRBJ1-2): EAGVTQSPTHLIKTRGQQATLRCSPISGHTSVYWYQQALGLGLQFLLWYDEGEERNRGNFPPRFSGRQFPNYSSELNVNALELEDSALYLCASSSRGTWDGYTFGSGTRLTVV.

This chain connects TRBV3-1 to TRBJ2-3; 8 nucleotides line up with TRBD2. The CDR3 covers 15 residues. Germline CDR1 and CDR2: LGHDT and YNNKEL (reference sequence). Trimming at V came to 5 bases and at J to 2 bases, leaving 6 bases not matched to a gene. The CDR3 loop reads CASSSGRANTDTQYF. The CDR3 DNA is TGTGCCAGCAGCTCCGGGAGGGCCAACACAGATACGCAGTATTTT.

This clonotype showed up many times. The chain joins TRBV12-3 or TRBV12-4 to TRBJ2-7, with D maybe TRBD2 (5 bases). The CDR3 consists of 16 residues. The V end lost 2 bases, the J end lost 0 bases, and 14 bases lay between the germline ends. The CDR3 reads CASSLTGYGSSYEQYF. CDR3 coding DNA: TGTGCCAGCAGTTTAACGGGGTACGGCAGCTCCTACGAGCAGTACTTC.

This chain joins TRBV4-1 and TRBJ2-7, with 7 positions matching TRBD1. With V trimmed by 2 bases and J by 3 bases, 4 bases remained unmatched. Per germline, CDR1 MGHRA and CDR2 YSYEKL. There are 14 residues in the CDR3. The CDR3 here is CASSQRQGRYEQYF. Here the CDR3 DNA reads TGCGCCAGCAGCCAAAGACAGGGTCGCTACGAGCAGTACTTC.

This clonotype has ten or more counts. This chain links TRBV6-1 with TRBJ2-7, with 12 bases identical to TRBD2. The CDR3 loop spans 13 amino acids. The ends lost 8 bases at V and 6 bases at J; junction bases unmatched: 5. Germline CDR1 MNHNS, CDR2 SASEGT. CDR3 loop: CASFASGRGEQYF. CDR3 nucleotides: TGTGCCAGCTTTGCTAGCGGGAGGGGCGAGCAGTACTTC.

This chain links TRBV2 with TRBJ1-2, with a weak D call TRBD1 (6 bases). Germline loops: CDR1 SNHLY, CDR2 FYNNEI. This CDR3 spans 12 amino acids. V lost 7 bases, J lost 5 bases, and 11 bases lay in between. This chain's CDR3 is CASMGGAYGYTF. CDR3 DNA sequence: TGTGCCAGCATGGGGGGGGCGTATGGCTACACCTTC.

V is TRBV10-3 and J is TRBJ1-5; maybe TRBD1 (6 bases). Germline CDR1 reads ENHRY; CDR2 reads SYGVKD. The CDR3 sequence is 14 residues long. V was cut by 6 bases and J by 6 bases, with 15 bases left in between. This chain's CDR3 is CAISEGHESQPQHF. The CDR3 DNA follows: TGTGCCATCAGCGAGGGACATGAGAGTCAGCCCCAGCATTTT.

The chain employs TRBV5-5 and TRBJ2-7, with 7 bases lining up with TRBD2. Looked up from germline, CDR1 is SGHKS and CDR2 is YYEKEE (reference sequence). V lost 3 bases, J lost 6 bases, and 6 bases stayed unmatched. The length of the CDR3 is 13 residues. For the CDR3, the DNA is TGTGCCAGCAGCTGGGAGGGCCGGGTCGAGCAGTACTTC. It is translated as CASSWEGRVEQYF.

This clonotype appeared a few times. The chain couples TRBV5-1 to TRBJ2-7, with a tentative D call TRBD1 (6 bases). The CDR3 totals 15 residues. With 4 bases removed from V and 3 bases from J, the gap between germline ends came to 17 bases. Germline CDR1 reads SGHRS; CDR2 reads YFSETQ. In DNA, the CDR3 is TGCGCCAGCAGCATTGACAGGAACTTGATCTACGAGCAGTACTTC. This codes for CASSIDRNLIYEQYF.

Concerning this clonotype itself: At one boundary the junction diverges from the germline segment, which might be a read error. The chain carries TRBV28 and TRBJ1-5, with D tentatively TRBD1 (5 bases). The CDR3 is 14 residues long. CDR1 and CDR2 from the germline V gene are MDHEN and SYDVKM. This CDR3 reads CASSRRGTNKPQHF. In DNA, the CDR3 is TGTGCCAGCAGTCGCCGGGGGACCAATAAGCCCCAGCATTTT.

V and J are TRBV24-1 and TRBJ1-6, with D perhaps TRBD1 (5 bases). From germline, CDR1 is KGHDR and CDR2 SFDVKD. This CDR3 region has 13 residues. Trimming cost V 6 bases and J 7 bases, with 9 bases left between them. Here the CDR3 reads CATSMGVNSPLHF. The CDR3 DNA sequence: TGTGCCACCAGTATGGGGGTGAATTCACCCCTCCACTTT.

On this clonotype: A read error is possible here, since a much larger clone lies one base away. The chain uses TRBV27 and TRBJ1-2; 7 bases fit TRBD1. The CDR3 has 13 residues. Looked up from germline, CDR1 is MNHEY and CDR2 is SMNVEV (reference sequence). Germline trimming cut 6 bases from V and 6 bases from J; bases unmatched to any gene: 7. CDR3 nucleotides: TGTGCCAGCAGCCGGGACAGTACCCATGGCTACACCTTC. It translates to CASSRDSTHGYTF.

Many counts were recorded for this clonotype. This chain links TRBV28 with TRBJ1-4; 10 nucleotides line up with TRBD1. Germline trimming cut 4 bases from V and 8 bases from J; bases unmatched to any gene: 10. The CDR3 runs to 16 residues. CDR1 and CDR2 from the germline V gene are MDHEN and SYDVKM. CDR3: CASSSPRQGANEKLFF. In nucleotides, the CDR3 is TGTGCCAGCAGTTCCCCTCGACAGGGGGCAAACGAAAAACTGTTTTTT.

This rearrangement joins TRBV12-3 or TRBV12-4 to TRBJ2-2, with D hard to call. CDR3 length: 14 residues. V dropped 7 bases and J dropped 5 bases, with 14 bases sitting between them. The CDR3 spells CASISGSGTGELFF. CDR3 nucleotide sequence: TGTGCCAGCATCTCCGGTTCAGGTACCGGGGAGCTGTTTTTT.

Only a few counts were recorded for this clonotype. The chain's CDR3 is CASSKSLRDGNEQFF. The CDR3 nucleotides read TGTGCCAGCAGCAAGTCCCTACGGGATGGCAATGAGCAGTTCTTC. This rearrangement joins TRBV7-9 to TRBJ2-1; D is possibly TRBD2 (5 bases). Germline-derived CDR1 and CDR2 are SEHNR and FQNEAQ (reference sequence). The germline V and J ends were trimmed by 5 bases and 6 bases, with 17 bases remaining between them. There are 15 residues in the CDR3.

In this sample, this clonotype turned up a few times. This rearrangement joins TRBV10-3 to TRBJ2-7; the D is unclear. This CDR3 region has 13 residues. With 4 bases removed from V and 2 bases from J, the gap between germline ends came to 9 bases. From germline, CDR1 is ENHRY and CDR2 SYGVKD. CDR3 DNA sequence: TGTGCCATCAGTGTTGAGAGCCCCTACGAGCAGTACTTC. Its translation: CAISVESPYEQYF.

The sample holds many counts of this clonotype. The chain has TRBV28 and TRBJ1-1; 9 nucleotides align to TRBD1. The CDR3 runs to 14 residues. V shed 6 bases and J 7 bases; nucleotides not matched to a gene: 9. Per germline, CDR1 MDHEN and CDR2 SYDVKM. The CDR3 region has the DNA TGTGCCAGCAGGTCGACAGGGGGGATCGGTGAAGCTTTCTTT. It is translated as CASRSTGGIGEAFF.

This clonotype was observed a few times. This rearrangement joins TRBV27 to TRBJ2-5, with TRBD2 as a possible D gene (5 bases). V dropped 1 base and J dropped 8 bases, with 14 bases sitting between them. The CDR3 runs 14 residues. Germline V gives CDR1 MNHEY, CDR2 SMNVEV (reference sequence). The CDR3 sequence: CASSLYPGLVTQYF. CDR3 nucleotide sequence: TGTGCCAGCAGTTTATACCCGGGGTTGGTCACCCAGTACTTC.

As concerns this clonotype: It may be a read error: a sequence one base away is much more abundant. The rearrangement links TRBV12-3 or TRBV12-4 to TRBJ1-4, with 11 bases fitting TRBD1. The CDR3 has 14 residues. The CDR3 loop is CVSSWTGGYEKLFF. For the CDR3, the DNA is TGTGTCAGCAGCTGGACAGGGGGCTATGAAAAACTGTTTTTT.

The rearrangement uses TRBV14 and TRBJ1-3, with no clear D. This CDR3 is built from 14 residues. V lost 4 bases, J lost 3 bases, and 10 bases lay in between. The germline V gene encodes CDR1 SGHDN and CDR2 FVKESK. CDR3 coding DNA: TGTGCCAGCAGCCCTTTGACGGTTGGAAACACCATATATTTT. This codes for CASSPLTVGNTIYF.

The chain combines TRBV29-1 with TRBJ1-1; a possible D gene is TRBD1 (5 bases). The CDR3 runs to 15 residues. In germline, CDR1 is SQVTM, CDR2 ANQGSEA. Trimming shortened V by 3 bases and J by 11 bases, and 25 bases separated the two germline ends. CDR3 amino acids: CSVEESGSGLDLAFF. The CDR3 coding sequence is TGCAGCGTTGAGGAATCAGGGAGCGGGCTTGATCTGGCTTTCTTT.

On this clonotype itself: A much larger clone is a single base away; this may be a read error. The gene calls are TRBV11-2 and TRBJ1-1, with D unclear. V lost 1 base to trimming and J lost 1 base, with 7 bases between them. Germline CDR1 reads SGHAT; CDR2 reads FQNNGV. The CDR3 sequence is 14 residues long. The CDR3 bases are TGTGCCAGCAGCTTAGCGTTCCAGAACACTGAAGCTTTCTTT. This codes for CASSLAFQNTEAFF. Complete variable domain (other parts from reference TRBV11-2 and TRBJ1-1): EAGVAQSPRYKIIEKRQSVAFWCNPISGHATLYWYQQILGQGPKLLIQFQNNGVVDDSQLPKDRFSAERLKGVDSTLKIQPAKLEDSAVYLCASSLAFQNTEAFFGQGTRLTVV.

This clonotype was recorded a few times. V is TRBV10-3 and J is TRBJ1-2, with D perhaps matching TRBD1 (6 bases). CDR3 size: 14 residues. Deletions cut 2 bases from V and 4 bases from J, with 11 bases between. Germline loops: CDR1 ENHRY, CDR2 SYGVKD. The CDR3 DNA reads TGTGCCATCAGTGAGAGGGGGACAATCTATGGCTACACCTTC. Amino acids: CAISERGTIYGYTF.

This rearrangement joins TRBV20-1 to TRBJ1-2; the match to TRBD1 covers 7 bases. Germline CDR1 is DFQATT and CDR2 is SNEGSKA (reference sequence). V shed 3 bases and J 4 bases; nucleotides not matched to a gene: 5. The length of the CDR3 is 13 residues. The CDR3 spells CSARKTGTYGYTF. In nucleotides, the CDR3 is TGCAGTGCTAGGAAGACAGGGACCTATGGCTACACCTTC.

This clonotype was seen a few times. The chain links TRBV12-5 to TRBJ2-1; 9 positions match TRBD1. Looked up from germline, CDR1 is LGHNT and CDR2 is FRNRAP. The V segment lost 3 bases and the J segment 12 bases; nucleotides outside the gene matches: 15. The CDR3 consists of 16 residues. CDR3 coding DNA: TGTGCTAGTGGTTTCTCTTCCGGGACAGGGTTGATGTGGCAGTTCTTC. The encoded protein is CASGFSSGTGLMWQFF.

This sequence joins TRBV5-1 and TRBJ1-1; D is ambiguous. Germline V gene data show CDR1 as SGHRS and CDR2 as YFSETQ. This CDR3 has 14 amino acids. With 2 bases removed from V and 0 bases from J, the gap between germline ends came to 8 bases. CDR3 nucleotide sequence: TGCGCCAGCAGCTTTAACGGCTTGAACACTGAAGCTTTCTTT. Its protein is CASSFNGLNTEAFF.